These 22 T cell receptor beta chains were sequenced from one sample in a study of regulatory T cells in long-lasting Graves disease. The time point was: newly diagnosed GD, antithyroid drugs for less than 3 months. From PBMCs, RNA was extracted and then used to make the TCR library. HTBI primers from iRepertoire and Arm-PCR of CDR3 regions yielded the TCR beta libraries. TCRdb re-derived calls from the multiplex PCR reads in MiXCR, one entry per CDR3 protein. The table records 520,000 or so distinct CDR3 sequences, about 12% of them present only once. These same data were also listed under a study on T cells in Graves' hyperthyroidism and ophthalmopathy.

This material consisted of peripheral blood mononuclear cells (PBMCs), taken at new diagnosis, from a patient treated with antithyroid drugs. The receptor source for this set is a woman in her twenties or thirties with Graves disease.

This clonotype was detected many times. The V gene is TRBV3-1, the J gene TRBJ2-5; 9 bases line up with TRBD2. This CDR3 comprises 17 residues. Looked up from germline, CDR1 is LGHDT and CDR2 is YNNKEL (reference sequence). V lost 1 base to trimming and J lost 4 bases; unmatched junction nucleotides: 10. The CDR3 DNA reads TGTGCCAGCAGCCAAGGGCGCGCGGGAGGGCCGCGAGAGACCCAGTACTTC. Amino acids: CASSQGRAGGPRETQYF.

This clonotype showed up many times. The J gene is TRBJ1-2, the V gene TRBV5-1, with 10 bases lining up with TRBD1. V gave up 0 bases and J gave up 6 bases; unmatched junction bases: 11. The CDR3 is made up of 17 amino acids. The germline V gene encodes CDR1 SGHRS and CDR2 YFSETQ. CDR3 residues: CASSLAGPGTGDDGYTF. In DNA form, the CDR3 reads TGCGCCAGCAGCTTGGCCGGTCCCGGGACAGGGGACGATGGCTACACCTTC.

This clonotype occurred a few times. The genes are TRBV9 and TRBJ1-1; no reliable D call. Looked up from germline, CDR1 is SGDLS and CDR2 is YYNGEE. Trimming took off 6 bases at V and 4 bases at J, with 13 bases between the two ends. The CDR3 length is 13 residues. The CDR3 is CASTPFKSTEAFF. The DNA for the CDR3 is TGTGCCAGCACCCCCTTTAAGAGCACTGAAGCTTTCTTT.

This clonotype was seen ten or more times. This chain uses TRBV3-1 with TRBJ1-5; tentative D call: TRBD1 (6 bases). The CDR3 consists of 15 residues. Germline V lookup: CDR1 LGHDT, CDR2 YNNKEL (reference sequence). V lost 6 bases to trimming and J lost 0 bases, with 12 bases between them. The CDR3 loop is CASSQSGASNQPQHF. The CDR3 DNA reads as TGTGCCAGCAGTCAGTCAGGGGCTAGCAATCAGCCCCAGCATTTT.

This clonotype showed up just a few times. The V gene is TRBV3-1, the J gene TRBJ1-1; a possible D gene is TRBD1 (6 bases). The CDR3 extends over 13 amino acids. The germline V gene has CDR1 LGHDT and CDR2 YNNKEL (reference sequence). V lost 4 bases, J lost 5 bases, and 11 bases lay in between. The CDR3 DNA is TGTGCCAGCAGCCCAGGGGCGTCGACTGAAGCTTTCTTT. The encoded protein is CASSPGASTEAFF. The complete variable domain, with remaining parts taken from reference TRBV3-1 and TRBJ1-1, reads DTAVSQTPKYLVTQMGNDKSIKCEQNLGHDTMYWYKQDSKKFLKIMFSYNNKELIINETVPNRFSPKSPDKAHLNLHINSLELGDSAVYFCASSPGASTEAFFGQGTRLTVV.

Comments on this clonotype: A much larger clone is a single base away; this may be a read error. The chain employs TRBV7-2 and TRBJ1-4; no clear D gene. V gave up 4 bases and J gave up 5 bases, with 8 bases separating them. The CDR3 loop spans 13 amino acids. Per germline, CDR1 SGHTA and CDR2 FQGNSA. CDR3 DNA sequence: TGTGCCAGCAGCTCATGGATGAATGAAAAACTGTTTTTT. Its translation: CASSSWMNEKLFF.

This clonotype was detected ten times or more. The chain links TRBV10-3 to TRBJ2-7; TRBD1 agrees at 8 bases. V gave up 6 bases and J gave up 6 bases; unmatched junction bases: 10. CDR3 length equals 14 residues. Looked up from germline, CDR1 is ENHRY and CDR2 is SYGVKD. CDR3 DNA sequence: TGTGCCATCAGGAAGACAGGGGTTGTGTCCGAGCAGTACTTC. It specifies CAIRKTGVVSEQYF.

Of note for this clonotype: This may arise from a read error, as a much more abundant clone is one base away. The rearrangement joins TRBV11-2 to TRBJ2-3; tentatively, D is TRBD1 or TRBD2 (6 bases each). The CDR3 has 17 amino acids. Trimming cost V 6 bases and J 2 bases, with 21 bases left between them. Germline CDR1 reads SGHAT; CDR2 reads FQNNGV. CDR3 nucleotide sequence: TGTGCCAGCAGTCGCAAGGAGGGGGGATCTAACACAGATACGCAGTATTTT. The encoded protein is CASSRKEGGSNTDTQYF.

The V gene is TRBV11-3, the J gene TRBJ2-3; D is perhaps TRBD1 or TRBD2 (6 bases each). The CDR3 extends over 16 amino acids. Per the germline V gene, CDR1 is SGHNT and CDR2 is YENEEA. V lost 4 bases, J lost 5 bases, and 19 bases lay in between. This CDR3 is CASSSASGGQGDTQYF. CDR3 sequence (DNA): TGTGCCAGCAGCTCGGCCTCTGGGGGGCAGGGAGATACGCAGTATTTT.

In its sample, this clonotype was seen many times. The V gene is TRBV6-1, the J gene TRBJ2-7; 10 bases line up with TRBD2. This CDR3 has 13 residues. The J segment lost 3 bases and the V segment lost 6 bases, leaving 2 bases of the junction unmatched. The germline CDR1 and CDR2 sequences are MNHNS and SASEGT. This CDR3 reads CASSRTSGYEQYF. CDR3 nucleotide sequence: TGTGCCAGCAGCCGGACTAGCGGCTACGAGCAGTACTTC.

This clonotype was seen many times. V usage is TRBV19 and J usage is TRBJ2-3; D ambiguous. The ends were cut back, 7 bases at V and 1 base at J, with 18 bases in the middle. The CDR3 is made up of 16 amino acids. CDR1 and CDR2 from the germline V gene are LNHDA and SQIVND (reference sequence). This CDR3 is CASTQNYAGRTDTQYF. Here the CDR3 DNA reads TGTGCCAGTACCCAAAACTACGCCGGGCGCACAGATACGCAGTATTTT.

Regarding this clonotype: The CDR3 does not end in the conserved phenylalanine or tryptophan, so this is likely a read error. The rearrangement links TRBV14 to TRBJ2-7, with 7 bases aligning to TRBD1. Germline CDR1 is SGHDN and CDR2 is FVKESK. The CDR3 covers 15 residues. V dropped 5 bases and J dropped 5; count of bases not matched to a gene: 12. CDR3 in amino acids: CASSFLTTGINEQYS. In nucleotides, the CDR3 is TGTGCCAGCAGCTTCCTCACGACAGGGATCAACGAGCAGTACTCC.

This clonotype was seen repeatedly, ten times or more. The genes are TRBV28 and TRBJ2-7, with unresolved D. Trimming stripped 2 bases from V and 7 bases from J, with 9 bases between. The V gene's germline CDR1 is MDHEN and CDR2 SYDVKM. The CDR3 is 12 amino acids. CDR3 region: CASSLPRWEQYF. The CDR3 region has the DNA TGTGCCAGCAGTTTACCCCGGTGGGAGCAGTACTTC.

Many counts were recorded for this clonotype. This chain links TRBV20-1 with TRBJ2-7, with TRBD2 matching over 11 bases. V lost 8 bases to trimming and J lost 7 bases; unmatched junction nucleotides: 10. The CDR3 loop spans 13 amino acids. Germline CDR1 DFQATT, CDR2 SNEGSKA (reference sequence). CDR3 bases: TGCAGTAACCGGGGACTAGCGGCCCGGGAGCAGTACTTC. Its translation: CSNRGLAAREQYF.

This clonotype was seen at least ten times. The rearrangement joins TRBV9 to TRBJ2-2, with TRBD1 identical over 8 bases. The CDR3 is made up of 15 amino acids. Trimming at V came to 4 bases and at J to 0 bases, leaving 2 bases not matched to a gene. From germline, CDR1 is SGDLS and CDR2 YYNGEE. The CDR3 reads CASSTGGTNTGELFF. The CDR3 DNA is TGTGCCAGCAGCACAGGGGGGACGAACACCGGGGAGCTGTTTTTT. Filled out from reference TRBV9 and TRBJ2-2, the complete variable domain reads DSGVTQTPKHLITATGQRVTLRCSPRSGDLSVYWYQQSLDQGLQFLIQYYNGEERAKGNILERFSAQQFPDLHSELNLSSLELGDSALYFCASSTGGTNTGELFFGEGSRLTVL.

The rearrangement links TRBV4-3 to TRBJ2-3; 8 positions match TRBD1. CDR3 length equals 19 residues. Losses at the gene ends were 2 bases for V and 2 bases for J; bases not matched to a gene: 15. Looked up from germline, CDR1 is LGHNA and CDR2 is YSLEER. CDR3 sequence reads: CASSQLVNRGAGATDTQYF. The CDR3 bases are TGCGCCAGCAGCCAACTCGTGAACAGGGGGGCAGGGGCCACAGATACGCAGTATTTT.

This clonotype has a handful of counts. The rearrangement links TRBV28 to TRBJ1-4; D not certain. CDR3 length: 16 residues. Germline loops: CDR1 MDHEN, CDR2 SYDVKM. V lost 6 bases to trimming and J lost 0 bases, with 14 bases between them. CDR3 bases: TGTGCCAGCAGCCTCGATAATGGAGCAACTAATGAAAAACTGTTTTTT. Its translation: CASSLDNGATNEKLFF.

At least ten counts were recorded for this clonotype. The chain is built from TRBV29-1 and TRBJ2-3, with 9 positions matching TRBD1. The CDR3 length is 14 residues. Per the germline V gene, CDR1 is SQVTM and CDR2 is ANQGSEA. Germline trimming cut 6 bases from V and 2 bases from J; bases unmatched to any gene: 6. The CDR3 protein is CSVGGQGVTDTQYF. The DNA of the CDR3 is TGCAGCGTCGGGGGACAGGGAGTCACAGATACGCAGTATTTT.

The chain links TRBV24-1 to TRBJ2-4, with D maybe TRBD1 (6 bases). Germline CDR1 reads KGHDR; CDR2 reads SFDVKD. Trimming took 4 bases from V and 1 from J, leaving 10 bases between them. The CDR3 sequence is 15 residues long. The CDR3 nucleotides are TGTGCCACCAGTGACGGGGACATGGCCAAAAACATTCAGTACTTC. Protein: CATSDGDMAKNIQYF.

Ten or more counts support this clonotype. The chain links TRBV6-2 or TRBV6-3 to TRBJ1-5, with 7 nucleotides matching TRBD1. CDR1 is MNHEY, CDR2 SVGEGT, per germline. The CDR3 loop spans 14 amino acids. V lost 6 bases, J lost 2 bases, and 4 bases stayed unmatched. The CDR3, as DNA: TGTGCCAGCAGCCACAGGGGAGGCAATCAGCCCCAGCATTTT. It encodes CASSHRGGNQPQHF.

CDR3 loop: CATDPEGYSFRPQHF. The CDR3 DNA follows: TGTGCCACCGACCCCGAAGGGTATAGTTTCCGGCCCCAGCATTTT. The chain employs TRBV19 and TRBJ1-5; D remains ambiguous. Trimming removed 10 bases from V and 9 bases from J, with 25 bases in between. Germline lookup yields CDR1 LNHDA and CDR2 SQIVND (reference sequence). The CDR3 has 15 amino acids.

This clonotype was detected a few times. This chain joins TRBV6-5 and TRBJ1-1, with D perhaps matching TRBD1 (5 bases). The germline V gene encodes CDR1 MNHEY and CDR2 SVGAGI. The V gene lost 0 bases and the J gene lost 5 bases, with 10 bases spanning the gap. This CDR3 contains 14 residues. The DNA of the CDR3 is TGTGCCAGCAGTTACTCTGTAGGGGTGACTGAAGCTTTCTTT. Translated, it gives CASSYSVGVTEAFF.